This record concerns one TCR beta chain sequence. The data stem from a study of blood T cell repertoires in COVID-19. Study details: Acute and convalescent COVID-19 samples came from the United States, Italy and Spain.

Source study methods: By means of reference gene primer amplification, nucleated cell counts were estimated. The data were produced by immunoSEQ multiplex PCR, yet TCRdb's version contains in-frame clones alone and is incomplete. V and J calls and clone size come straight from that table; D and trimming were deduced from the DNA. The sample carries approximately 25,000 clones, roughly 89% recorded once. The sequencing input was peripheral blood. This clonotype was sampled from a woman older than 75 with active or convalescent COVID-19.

CDR3 bases: TGTGCCAGCACCGACAGGGACTCCTACAATGAGCAGTTCTTC. It encodes CASTDRDSYNEQFF. This chain joins TRBV27 and TRBJ2-1; 7 bases align to TRBD1. After removal of 7 bases from V and 0 bases from J, the junction contained 3 bases not matched to a gene. This CDR3 spans 14 amino acids. CDR1 is MNHEY, CDR2 SMNVEV, per germline (reference sequence).